Shown below are 14 T cell receptor beta chains from a single sample sequenced in a study of blood T cell repertoires in COVID-19. Sequencing was performed with immunoSEQ multiplex PCR; in TCRdb, only in-frame clones are kept and a portion is missing. The sample lists approximately 350,000 clones, around 90% occurring once. Source material: peripheral blood. The receptors come from a woman between 25 and 40 years old with COVID-19, enrolled during active disease.

The chain links TRBV28 to TRBJ1-6; D call uncertain. V was trimmed by 5 bases and J by 0 bases, leaving 11 bases between them. The CDR3 totals 16 residues. Germline values: CDR1 MDHEN, CDR2 SYDVKM. The CDR3 spells CASSGLDVSYNSPLHF. The CDR3 region has the DNA TGTGCCAGCAGTGGACTAGACGTCTCCTATAATTCACCCCTCCACTTT.

The genes are TRBV29-1 and TRBJ2-3; 10 bases are shared with TRBD2. The CDR3 consists of 15 residues. CDR1 and CDR2 (germline): SQVTM, ANQGSEA. The trim removed 6 bases at V and 1 base at J, leaving 7 bases unmatched. The CDR3 DNA reads TGCAGCGTGGACGAAACTAGCGGGGGCACAGATACGCAGTATTTT. As protein: CSVDETSGGTDTQYF.

The chain couples TRBV6-5 to TRBJ2-6, with a tentative D call TRBD1 (5 bases). The germline V gene encodes CDR1 MNHEY and CDR2 SVGAGI. The CDR3 loop spans 14 amino acids. V lost 5 bases to trimming and J lost 2 bases, with 7 bases between them. CDR3 in amino acids: CASSPRAGANVLTF. DNA of the CDR3: TGTGCCAGCAGTCCCAGGGCTGGGGCCAACGTCCTGACTTTC.

V gene TRBV20-1 combines with J gene TRBJ2-5; 8 nucleotides line up with TRBD2. Germline loops: CDR1 DFQATT, CDR2 SNEGSKA (reference sequence). The V segment lost 5 bases and the J segment 5 bases; nucleotides outside the gene matches: 1. The CDR3 runs 11 residues. CDR3 nucleotide sequence: TGCAGTGCTGGCGGGGGGGAGACCCAGTACTTC. Its translation: CSAGGGETQYF.

The chain uses TRBV30 and TRBJ2-3; 9 bases fit TRBD2. The CDR3 extends over 14 amino acids. Germline V gene sequence: CDR1 GTSNPN, CDR2 SVGIG (reference sequence). Germline trimming cut 2 bases from V and 5 bases from J; bases unmatched to any gene: 5. The CDR3 region is CAWSHSGGEDTQYF. The CDR3 nucleotides read TGTGCCTGGAGTCATAGCGGGGGAGAAGATACGCAGTATTTT. The full variable domain, its missing parts supplied by reference TRBV30 and TRBJ2-3, is SQTIHQWPATLVQPVGSPLSLECTVEGTSNPNLYWYRQAAGRGLQLLFYSVGIGQISSEVPQNLSASRPQDRQFILSSKKLLLSDSGFYLCAWSHSGGEDTQYFGPGTRLTVL.

This chain uses TRBV6-2 or TRBV6-3 with TRBJ2-7; 9 bases are a match to TRBD1. Germline V lookup: CDR1 MNHEY, CDR2 SVGEGT. There are 16 residues in the CDR3. Trimming at V came to 0 bases and at J to 7 bases, leaving 10 bases not matched to a gene. CDR3 sequence (DNA): TGTGCCAGCAGTTACTCGACACAGGGGGCGCCGGGGGAGCAGTACGTC. This codes for CASSYSTQGAPGEQYV.

The CDR3 DNA sequence: TGTGCCAGCAGACTTATGGGGGGGCAAGAGACCCAGTACTTC. Translated: CASRLMGGQETQYF. J is TRBJ2-5 and V is TRBV27; 7 bases match TRBD2. J lost 2 bases, V lost 6 bases, and 6 bases had no gene match. Germline CDR1 reads MNHEY; CDR2 reads SMNVEV (reference sequence). The CDR3 consists of 14 residues.

The chain uses TRBV14 and TRBJ2-7; 9 nucleotides line up with TRBD2. The V segment lost 1 base and the J segment 6 bases; nucleotides outside the gene matches: 4. The length of the CDR3 is 14 residues. Germline V gene lookup returns CDR1 SGHDN and CDR2 FVKESK. CDR3 sequence: CASSQGASGVEQYF. As DNA, the CDR3 is TGTGCCAGCAGCCAAGGAGCTAGCGGGGTCGAGCAGTACTTC.

J is TRBJ1-5 and V is TRBV4-1; a possible D gene is TRBD1 (6 bases). This CDR3 is 15 amino acids long. Germline loops: CDR1 MGHRA, CDR2 YSYEKL. Trimming shortened V by 4 bases and J by 6 bases, and 16 bases separated the two germline ends. CDR3 region: CASSPEGGAGQPQHF. The CDR3 nucleotides are TGCGCCAGCAGCCCCGAGGGGGGGGCAGGTCAGCCCCAGCATTTT.

The rearrangement uses TRBV7-9 and TRBJ1-4; D is ambiguous. V lost 1 base and J 5 bases, leaving 11 bases between the germline ends. CDR1 is SEHNR, CDR2 FQNEAQ, per germline (reference sequence). The CDR3 extends over 15 amino acids. CDR3 nucleotides: TGTGCCAGCAGCTTAGGTTCGGGGTTAAATGAAAAACTGTTTTTT. The encoded protein is CASSLGSGLNEKLFF.

The chain is built from TRBV19 and TRBJ1-1, with TRBD1 as a possible D gene (5 bases). Trimming pared 8 bases from V and 11 bases from J, leaving 12 bases between. The CDR3 is made up of 10 amino acids. Germline V gene sequence: CDR1 LNHDA, CDR2 SQIVND (reference sequence). Written as DNA, the CDR3 is TGTGCCAGTTCCCGGACACGGGCTTTCTTT. Protein: CASSRTRAFF.

The chain is built from TRBV5-1 and TRBJ2-2; 7 bases map to TRBD2. The V segment lost 1 base and the J segment 5 bases; nucleotides outside the gene matches: 8. Germline V gives CDR1 SGHRS, CDR2 YFSETQ. This CDR3 contains 16 residues. The DNA of the CDR3 is TGCGCCAGCAGCTTGCGAGGCGGGAGTTGGACCGGGGAGCTGTTTTTT. Protein sequence: CASSLRGGSWTGELFF.

This clone is a singleton in its sample. The chain employs TRBV2 and TRBJ2-1, with 9 bases lining up with TRBD1. Germline values: CDR1 SNHLY, CDR2 FYNNEI. Unmatched junction bases numbered 7, after V lost 4 bases and J lost 6 bases. The CDR3 is 15 residues long. Here the CDR3 reads CASSGSRTGVNEQFF. As DNA, the CDR3 is TGTGCCAGCAGTGGTTCTAGGACAGGGGTCAATGAGCAGTTCTTC.

The chain combines TRBV5-1 with TRBJ2-5, with 8 positions matching TRBD1. This CDR3 comprises 15 residues. V shed 2 bases and J 1 base; nucleotides not matched to a gene: 4. Germline values: CDR1 SGHRS, CDR2 YFSETQ. CDR3 nucleotides: TGCGCCAGCAGCTTCGGGACAGGTGTCCAAGAGACCCAGTACTTC. This translates into CASSFGTGVQETQYF. Together with reference TRBV5-1 and TRBJ2-5, the CDR3 gives the full variable domain: KAGVTQTPRYLIKTRGQQVTLSCSPISGHRSVSWYQQTPGQGLQFLFEYFSETQRNKGNFPGRFSGRQFSNSRSEMNVSTLELGDSALYLCASSFGTGVQETQYFGPGTRLLVL.